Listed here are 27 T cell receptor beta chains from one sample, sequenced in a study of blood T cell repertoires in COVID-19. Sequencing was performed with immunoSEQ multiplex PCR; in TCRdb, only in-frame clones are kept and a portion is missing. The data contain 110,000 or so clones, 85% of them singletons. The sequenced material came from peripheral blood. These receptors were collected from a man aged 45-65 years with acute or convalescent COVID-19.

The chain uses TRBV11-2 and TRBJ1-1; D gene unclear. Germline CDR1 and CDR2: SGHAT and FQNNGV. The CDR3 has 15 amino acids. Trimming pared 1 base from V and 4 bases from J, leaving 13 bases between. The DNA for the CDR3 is TGTGCCAGCAGCTTAGTCGATGCAGGTAGCACTGAAGCTTTCTTT. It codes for CASSLVDAGSTEAFF.

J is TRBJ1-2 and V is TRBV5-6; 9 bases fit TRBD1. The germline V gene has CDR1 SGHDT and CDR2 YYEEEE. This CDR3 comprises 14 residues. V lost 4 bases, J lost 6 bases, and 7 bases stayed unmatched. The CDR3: CASSPGQGLDGYTF. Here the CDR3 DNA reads TGTGCCAGCAGCCCGGGACAGGGACTCGATGGCTACACCTTC.

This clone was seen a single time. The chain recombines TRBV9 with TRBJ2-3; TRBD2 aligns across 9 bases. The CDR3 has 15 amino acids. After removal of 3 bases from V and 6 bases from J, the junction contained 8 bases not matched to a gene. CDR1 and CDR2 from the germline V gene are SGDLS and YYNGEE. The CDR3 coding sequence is TGTGCCAGCAGCGCGGAGGGACTAGCTGCCGATACGCAGTATTTT. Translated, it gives CASSAEGLAADTQYF.

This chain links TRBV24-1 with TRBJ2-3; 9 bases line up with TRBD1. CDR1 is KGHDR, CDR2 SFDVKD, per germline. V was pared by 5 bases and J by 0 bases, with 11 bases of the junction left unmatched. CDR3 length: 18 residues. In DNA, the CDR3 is TGTGCCACCAGTGGGACGGGGACAGGGCCCTCTAGCACAGATACGCAGTATTTT. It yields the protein CATSGTGTGPSSTDTQYF.

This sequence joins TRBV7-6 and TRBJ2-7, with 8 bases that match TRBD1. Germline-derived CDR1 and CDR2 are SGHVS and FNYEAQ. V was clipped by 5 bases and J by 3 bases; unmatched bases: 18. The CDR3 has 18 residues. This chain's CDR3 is CASSPGQGKSATFYEQYF. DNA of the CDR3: TGTGCCAGCAGCCCAGGACAGGGAAAATCCGCTACCTTCTACGAGCAGTACTTC.

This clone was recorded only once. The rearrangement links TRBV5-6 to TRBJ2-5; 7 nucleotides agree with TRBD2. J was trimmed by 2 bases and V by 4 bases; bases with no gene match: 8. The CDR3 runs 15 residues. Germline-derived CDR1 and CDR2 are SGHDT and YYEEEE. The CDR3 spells CASSHVRGIQETQYF. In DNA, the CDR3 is TGTGCCAGCAGCCACGTGCGGGGGATTCAAGAGACCCAGTACTTC.

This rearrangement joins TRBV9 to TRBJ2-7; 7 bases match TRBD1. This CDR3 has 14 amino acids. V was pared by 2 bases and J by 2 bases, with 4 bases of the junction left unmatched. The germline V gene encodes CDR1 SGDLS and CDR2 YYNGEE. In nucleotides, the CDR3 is TGTGCCAGCAGCGTGAGGGGGCTTCCCTACGAGCAGTACTTC. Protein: CASSVRGLPYEQYF.

The CDR3 sequence: CASSLLAGEQFF. CDR3 sequence (DNA): TGTGCCAGCAGTTTGCTAGCGGGTGAGCAGTTCTTC. The V gene is TRBV28, the J gene TRBJ2-1, with TRBD2 matching 8 bases. CDR1 and CDR2 from the germline V gene are MDHEN and SYDVKM. J gave up 9 bases and V 3 bases, and 1 base lay outside the gene matches. The CDR3 contains 12 residues.

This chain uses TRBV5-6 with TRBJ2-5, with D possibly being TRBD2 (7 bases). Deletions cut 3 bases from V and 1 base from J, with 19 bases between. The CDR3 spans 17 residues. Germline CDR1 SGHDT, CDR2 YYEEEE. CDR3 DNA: TGTGCCAGCAGCTCGCGTAGGGGGGGGGCCGTCCAAGAGACCCAGTACTTC. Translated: CASSSRRGGAVQETQYF.

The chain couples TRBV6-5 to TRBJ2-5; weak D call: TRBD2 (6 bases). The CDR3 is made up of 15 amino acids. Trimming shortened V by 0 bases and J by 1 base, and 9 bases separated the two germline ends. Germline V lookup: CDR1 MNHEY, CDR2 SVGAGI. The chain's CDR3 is CASSYSSGPQETQYF. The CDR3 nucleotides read TGTGCCAGCAGTTACTCGAGCGGGCCCCAAGAGACCCAGTACTTC.

CDR3 region: CASSFSGGSWNTEAFF. CDR3 bases: TGTGCCAGCAGCTTTTCGGGAGGGTCATGGAACACTGAAGCTTTCTTT. The chain is built from TRBV5-6 and TRBJ1-1, with D unresolved. This CDR3 region has 16 residues. V was cut by 2 bases and J by 1 base, with 15 bases left in between. Looked up from germline, CDR1 is SGHDT and CDR2 is YYEEEE.

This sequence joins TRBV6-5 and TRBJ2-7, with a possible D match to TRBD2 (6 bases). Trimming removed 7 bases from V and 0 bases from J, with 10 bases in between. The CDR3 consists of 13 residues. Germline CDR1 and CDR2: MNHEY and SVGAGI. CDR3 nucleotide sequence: TGTGCCAGCACCCAGGGAGGCTCCTACGAGCAGTACTTC. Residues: CASTQGGSYEQYF.

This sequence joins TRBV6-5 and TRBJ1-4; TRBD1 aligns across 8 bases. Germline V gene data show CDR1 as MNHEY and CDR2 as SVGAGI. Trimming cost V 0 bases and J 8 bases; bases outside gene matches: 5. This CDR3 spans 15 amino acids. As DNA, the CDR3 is TGTGCCAGCAGTTACTCCCAGGGGGCCGGGGAAAAACTGTTTTTT. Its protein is CASSYSQGAGEKLFF.

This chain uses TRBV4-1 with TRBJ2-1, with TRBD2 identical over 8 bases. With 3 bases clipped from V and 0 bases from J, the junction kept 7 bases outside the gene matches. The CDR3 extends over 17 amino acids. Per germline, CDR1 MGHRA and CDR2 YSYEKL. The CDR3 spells CASSHGAGGRSYNEQFF. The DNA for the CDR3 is TGCGCCAGCAGCCATGGGGCGGGGGGACGCTCCTACAATGAGCAGTTCTTC.

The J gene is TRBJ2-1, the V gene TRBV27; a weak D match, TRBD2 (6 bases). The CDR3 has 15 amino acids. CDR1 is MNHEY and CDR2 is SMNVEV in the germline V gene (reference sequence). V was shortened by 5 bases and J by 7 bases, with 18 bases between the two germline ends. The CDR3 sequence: CASSVVWGVGNEQFF. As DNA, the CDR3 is TGTGCCAGCAGTGTCGTCTGGGGGGTGGGGAATGAGCAGTTCTTC.

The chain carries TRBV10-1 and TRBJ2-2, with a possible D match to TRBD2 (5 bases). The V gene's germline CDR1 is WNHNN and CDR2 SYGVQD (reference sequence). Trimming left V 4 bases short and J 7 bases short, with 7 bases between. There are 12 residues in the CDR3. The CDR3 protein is CASSGGIGELFF. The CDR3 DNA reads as TGCGCCAGCAGTGGAGGGATCGGGGAGCTGTTTTTT.

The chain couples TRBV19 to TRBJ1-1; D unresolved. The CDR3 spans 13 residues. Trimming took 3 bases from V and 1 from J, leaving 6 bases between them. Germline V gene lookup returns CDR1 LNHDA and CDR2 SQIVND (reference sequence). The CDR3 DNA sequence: TGTGCCAGTAGTATGTCCAGGAACACTGAAGCTTTCTTT. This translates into CASSMSRNTEAFF. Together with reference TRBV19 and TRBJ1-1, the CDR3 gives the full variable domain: DGGITQSPKYLFRKEGQNVTLSCEQNLNHDAMYWYRQDPGQGLRLIYYSQIVNDFQKGDIAEGYSVSREKKESFPLTVTSAQKNPTAFYLCASSMSRNTEAFFGQGTRLTVV.

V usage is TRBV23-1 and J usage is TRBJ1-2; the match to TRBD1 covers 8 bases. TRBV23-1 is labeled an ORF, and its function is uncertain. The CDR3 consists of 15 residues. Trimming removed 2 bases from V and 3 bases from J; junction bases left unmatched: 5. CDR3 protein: CASSQRTGRHYGYTF. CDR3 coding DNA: TGCGCCAGCAGTCAAAGGACAGGGCGGCACTATGGCTACACCTTC.

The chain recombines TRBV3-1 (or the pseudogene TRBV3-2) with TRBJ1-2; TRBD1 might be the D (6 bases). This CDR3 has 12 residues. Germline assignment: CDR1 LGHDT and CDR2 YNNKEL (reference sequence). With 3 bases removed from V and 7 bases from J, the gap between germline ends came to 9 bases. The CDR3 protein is CASSQAGVGYTF. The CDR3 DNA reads TGTGCCAGCAGCCAGGCAGGGGTTGGCTACACCTTC.

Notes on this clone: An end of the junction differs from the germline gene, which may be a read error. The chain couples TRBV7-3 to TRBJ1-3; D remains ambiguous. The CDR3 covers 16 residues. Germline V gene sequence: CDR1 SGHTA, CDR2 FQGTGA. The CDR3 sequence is CASRFLRHNSGNTIYF. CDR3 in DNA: TGTGCCAGCCGCTTCTTGAGGCATAACTCTGGAAACACCATATATTTT.

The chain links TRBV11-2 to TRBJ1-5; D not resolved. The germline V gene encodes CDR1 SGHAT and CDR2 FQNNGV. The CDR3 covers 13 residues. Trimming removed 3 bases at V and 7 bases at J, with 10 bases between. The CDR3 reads CASSLSQAQPQHF. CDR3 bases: TGTGCCAGCAGCTTGAGTCAGGCCCAGCCCCAGCATTTT.

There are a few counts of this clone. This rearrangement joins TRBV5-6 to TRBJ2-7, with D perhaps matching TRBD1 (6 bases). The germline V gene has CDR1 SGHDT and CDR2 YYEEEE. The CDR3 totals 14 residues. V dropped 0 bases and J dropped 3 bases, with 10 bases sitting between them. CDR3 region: CASSLEGGFYEQYF. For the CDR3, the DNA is TGTGCCAGCAGCTTGGAAGGGGGATTCTACGAGCAGTACTTC.

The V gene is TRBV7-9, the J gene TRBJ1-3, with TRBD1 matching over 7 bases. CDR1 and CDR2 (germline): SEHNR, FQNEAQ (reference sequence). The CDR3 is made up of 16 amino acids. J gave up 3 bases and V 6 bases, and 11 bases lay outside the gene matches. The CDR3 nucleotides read TGTGCCAGCAGTTATCGGACAGGAACGGTTGGAAACACCATATATTTT. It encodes CASSYRTGTVGNTIYF.

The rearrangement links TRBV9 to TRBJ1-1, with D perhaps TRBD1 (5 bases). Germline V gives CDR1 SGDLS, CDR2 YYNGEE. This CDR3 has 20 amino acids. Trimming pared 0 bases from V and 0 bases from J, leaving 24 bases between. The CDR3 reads CASSVAGDLRPNRLNTEAFF. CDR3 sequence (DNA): TGTGCCAGCAGCGTAGCGGGGGATCTCCGACCAAATAGATTGAACACTGAAGCTTTCTTT.

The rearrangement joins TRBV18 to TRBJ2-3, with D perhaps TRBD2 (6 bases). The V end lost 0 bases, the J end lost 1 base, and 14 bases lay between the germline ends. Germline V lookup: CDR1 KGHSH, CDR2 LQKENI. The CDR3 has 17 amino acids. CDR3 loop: CASSPPVREWGTDTQYF. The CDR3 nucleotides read TGTGCCAGCTCACCACCGGTCCGGGAGTGGGGCACAGATACGCAGTATTTT. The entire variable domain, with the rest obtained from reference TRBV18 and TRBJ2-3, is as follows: NAGVMQNPRHLVRRRGQEARLRCSPMKGHSHVYWYRQLPEEGLKFMVYLQKENIIDESGMPKERFSAEFPKEGPSILRIQQVVRGDSAAYFCASSPPVREWGTDTQYFGPGTRLTVL.

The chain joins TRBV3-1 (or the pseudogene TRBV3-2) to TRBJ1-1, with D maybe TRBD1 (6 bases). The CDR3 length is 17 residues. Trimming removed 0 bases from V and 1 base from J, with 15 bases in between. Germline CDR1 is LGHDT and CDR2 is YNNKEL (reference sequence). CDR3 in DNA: TGTGCCAGCAGCCAAGATGGGGGCCCACTCCCGAACACTGAAGCTTTCTTT. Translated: CASSQDGGPLPNTEAFF.

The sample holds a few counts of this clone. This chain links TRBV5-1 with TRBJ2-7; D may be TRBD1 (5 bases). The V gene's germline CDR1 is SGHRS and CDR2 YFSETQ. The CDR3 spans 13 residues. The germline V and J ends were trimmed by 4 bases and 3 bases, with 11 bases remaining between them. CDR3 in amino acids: CASSPTQGYEQYF. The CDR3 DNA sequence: TGCGCCAGCAGCCCAACCCAGGGCTACGAGCAGTACTTC.